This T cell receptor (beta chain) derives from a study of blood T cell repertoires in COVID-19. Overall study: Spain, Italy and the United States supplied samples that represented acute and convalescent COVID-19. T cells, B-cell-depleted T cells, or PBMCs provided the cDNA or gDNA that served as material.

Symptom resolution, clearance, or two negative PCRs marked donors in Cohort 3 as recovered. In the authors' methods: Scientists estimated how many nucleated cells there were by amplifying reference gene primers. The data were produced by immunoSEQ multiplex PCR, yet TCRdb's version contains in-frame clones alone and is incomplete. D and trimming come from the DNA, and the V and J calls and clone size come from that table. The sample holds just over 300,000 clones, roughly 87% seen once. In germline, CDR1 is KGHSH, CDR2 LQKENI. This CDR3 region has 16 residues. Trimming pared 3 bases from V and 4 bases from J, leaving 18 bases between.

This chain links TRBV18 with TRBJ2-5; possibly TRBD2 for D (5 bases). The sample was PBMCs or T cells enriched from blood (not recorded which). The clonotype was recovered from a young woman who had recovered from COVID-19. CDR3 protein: CASSPSAGGWGETQYF. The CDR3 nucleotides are TGTGCCAGCTCACCCTCGGCAGGAGGCTGGGGAGAGACCCAGTACTTC. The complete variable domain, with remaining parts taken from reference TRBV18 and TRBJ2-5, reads NAGVMQNPRHLVRRRGQEARLRCSPMKGHSHVYWYRQLPEEGLKFMVYLQKENIIDESGMPKERFSAEFPKEGPSILRIQQVVRGDSAAYFCASSPSAGGWGETQYFGPGTRLLVL.